This TCR beta chain appears in the sequencing data of a study of cytomegalovirus exposure and HLA in healthy donors. It was with 60 Vbeta and 13 Jbeta primers that the PCR ran. Profiled with immunoSEQ multiplex PCR; TCRdb holds only in-frame clones, not every one. This sample lists 200,000 to 250,000 clones; its ten largest clones have about 1%. The source of this sequence is a girl aged 2 to 10 in good health and CMV-seropositive. Sequencing was done on a sample of PBMCs.

The CDR3 reads CASSLGQLNTEAFF. CDR3 nucleotides: TGTGCCAGTAGTCTGGGACAGCTGAACACTGAAGCTTTCTTT. The J gene is TRBJ1-1, the V gene TRBV19, with TRBD1 identical over 7 bases. CDR3 length equals 14 residues. The germline CDR1 and CDR2 sequences are LNHDA and SQIVND (reference sequence). V dropped 5 bases and J dropped 0; count of bases not matched to a gene: 3.